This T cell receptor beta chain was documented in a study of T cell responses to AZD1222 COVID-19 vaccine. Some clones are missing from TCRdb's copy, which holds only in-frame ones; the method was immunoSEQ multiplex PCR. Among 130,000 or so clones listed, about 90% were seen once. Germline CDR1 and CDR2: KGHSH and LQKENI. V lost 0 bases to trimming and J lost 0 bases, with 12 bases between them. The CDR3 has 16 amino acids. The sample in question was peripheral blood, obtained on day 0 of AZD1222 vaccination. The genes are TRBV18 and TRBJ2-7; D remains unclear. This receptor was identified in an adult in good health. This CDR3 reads CASSPPGSPSSYEQYF. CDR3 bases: TGTGCCAGCTCACCACCGGGGTCGCCGAGCTCCTACGAGCAGTACTTC.